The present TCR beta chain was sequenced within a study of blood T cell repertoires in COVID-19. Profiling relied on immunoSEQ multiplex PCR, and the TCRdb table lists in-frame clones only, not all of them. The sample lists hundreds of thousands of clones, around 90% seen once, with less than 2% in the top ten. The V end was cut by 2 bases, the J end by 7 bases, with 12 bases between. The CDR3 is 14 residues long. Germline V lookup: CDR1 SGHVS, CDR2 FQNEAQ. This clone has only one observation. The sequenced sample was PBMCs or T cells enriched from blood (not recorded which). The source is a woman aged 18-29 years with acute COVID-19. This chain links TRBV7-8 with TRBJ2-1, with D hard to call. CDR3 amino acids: CASSLFFEWNEQFF. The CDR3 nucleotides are TGTGCCAGCAGCTTATTTTTTGAGTGGAATGAGCAGTTCTTC.